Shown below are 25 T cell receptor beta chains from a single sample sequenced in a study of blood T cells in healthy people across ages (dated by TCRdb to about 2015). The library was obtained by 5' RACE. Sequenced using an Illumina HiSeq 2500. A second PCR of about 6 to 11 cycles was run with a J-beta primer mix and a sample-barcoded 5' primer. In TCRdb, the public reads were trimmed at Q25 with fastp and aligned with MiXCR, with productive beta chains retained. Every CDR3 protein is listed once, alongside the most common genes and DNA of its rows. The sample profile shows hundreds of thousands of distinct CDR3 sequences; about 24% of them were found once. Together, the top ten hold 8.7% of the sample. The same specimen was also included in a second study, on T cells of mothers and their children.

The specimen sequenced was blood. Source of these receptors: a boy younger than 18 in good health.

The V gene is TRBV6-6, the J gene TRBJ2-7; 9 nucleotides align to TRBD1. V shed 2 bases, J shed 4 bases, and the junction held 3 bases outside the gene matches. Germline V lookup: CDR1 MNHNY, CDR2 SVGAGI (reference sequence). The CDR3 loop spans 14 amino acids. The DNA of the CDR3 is TGTGCCAGCAGTTACGCGGGACAGGGTTACGAGCAGTACTTC. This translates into CASSYAGQGYEQYF.

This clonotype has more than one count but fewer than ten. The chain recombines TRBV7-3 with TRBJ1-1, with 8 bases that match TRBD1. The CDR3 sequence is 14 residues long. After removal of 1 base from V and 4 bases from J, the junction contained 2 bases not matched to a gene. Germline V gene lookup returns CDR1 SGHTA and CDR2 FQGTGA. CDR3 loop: CASSLRQGSTEAFF. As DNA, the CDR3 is TGTGCCAGCAGCTTAAGACAGGGGAGCACTGAAGCTTTCTTT.

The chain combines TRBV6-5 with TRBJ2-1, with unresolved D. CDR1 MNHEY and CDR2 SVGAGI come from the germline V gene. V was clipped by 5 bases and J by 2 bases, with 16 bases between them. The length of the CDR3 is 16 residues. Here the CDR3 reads CASSPTLAGTYNEQFF. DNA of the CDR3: TGTGCCAGCAGTCCCACCTTAGCAGGAACCTACAATGAGCAGTTCTTC.

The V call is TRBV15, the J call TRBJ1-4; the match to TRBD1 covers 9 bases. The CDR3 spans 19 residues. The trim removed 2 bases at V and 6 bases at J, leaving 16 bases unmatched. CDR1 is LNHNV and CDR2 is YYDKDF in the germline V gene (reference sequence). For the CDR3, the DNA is TGTGCCACCAGCAGACAACACAGGGGGCGAGTTTTTCGACATGAAAAACTGTTTTTT. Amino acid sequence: CATSRQHRGRVFRHEKLFF.

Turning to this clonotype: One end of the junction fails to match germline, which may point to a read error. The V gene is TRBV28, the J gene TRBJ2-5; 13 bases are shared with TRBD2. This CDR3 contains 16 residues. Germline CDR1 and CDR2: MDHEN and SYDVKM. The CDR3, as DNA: TGTACCAGCAGTTTAGCACTAGCGGGAGGGCAAGAGACCCAGTACTTC. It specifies CTSSLALAGGQETQYF.

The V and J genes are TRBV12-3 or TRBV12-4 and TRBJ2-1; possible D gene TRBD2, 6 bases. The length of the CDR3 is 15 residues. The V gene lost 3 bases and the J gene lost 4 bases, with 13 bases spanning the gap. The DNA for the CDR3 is TGTGCCAGCAGTTTGGCACGGGGGATATACAATGAGCAGTTCTTC. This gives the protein CASSLARGIYNEQFF.

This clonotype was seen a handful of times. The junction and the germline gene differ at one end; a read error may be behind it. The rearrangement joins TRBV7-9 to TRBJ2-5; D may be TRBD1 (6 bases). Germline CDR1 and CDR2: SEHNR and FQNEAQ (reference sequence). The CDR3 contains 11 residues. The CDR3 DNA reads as TGTGCCAGCAGCTCAGGGGATATGAGGTTCTTC. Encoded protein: CASSSGDMRFF.

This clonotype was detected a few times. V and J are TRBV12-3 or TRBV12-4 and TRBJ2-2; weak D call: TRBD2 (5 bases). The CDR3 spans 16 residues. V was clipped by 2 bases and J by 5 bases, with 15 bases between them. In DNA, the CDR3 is TGTGCCAGCAGTTTACATCACGGACGGGAAACCGGGGAGCTGTTTTTT. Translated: CASSLHHGRETGELFF.

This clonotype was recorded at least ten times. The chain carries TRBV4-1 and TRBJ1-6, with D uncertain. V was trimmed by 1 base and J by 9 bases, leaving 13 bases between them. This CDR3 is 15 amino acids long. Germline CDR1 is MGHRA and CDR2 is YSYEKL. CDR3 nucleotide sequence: TGCGCCAGCAGCCAAGTGACGGGTTTTGGTTCACCCCTCCACTTT. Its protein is CASSQVTGFGSPLHF.

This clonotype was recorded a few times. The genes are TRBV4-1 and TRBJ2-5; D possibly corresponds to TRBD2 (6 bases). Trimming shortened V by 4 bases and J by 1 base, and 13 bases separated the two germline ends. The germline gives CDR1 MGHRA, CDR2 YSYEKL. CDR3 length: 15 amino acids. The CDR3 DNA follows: TGCGCCAGCAGCCCGGGACGGGGACTCCAAGAGACCCAGTACTTC. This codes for CASSPGRGLQETQYF.

The CDR3 spells CASTTPGGDLTDTQYF. CDR3 bases: TGTGCCAGCACCACTCCGGGCGGGGACTTGACAGATACGCAGTATTTT. The V call is TRBV28, the J call TRBJ2-3; a weak D match, TRBD2 (6 bases). The CDR3 totals 16 residues. Between the trimmed V and J ends, which lost 7 bases and 3 bases, there was a span of 20 bases. The germline V gene encodes CDR1 MDHEN and CDR2 SYDVKM.

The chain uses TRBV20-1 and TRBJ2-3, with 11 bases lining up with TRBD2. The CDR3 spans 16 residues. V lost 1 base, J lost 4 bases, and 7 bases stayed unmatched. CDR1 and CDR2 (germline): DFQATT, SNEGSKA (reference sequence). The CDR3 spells CSARVATSGVPDTQYF. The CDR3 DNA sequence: TGCAGTGCTAGAGTTGCGACTAGCGGGGTTCCAGATACGCAGTATTTT.

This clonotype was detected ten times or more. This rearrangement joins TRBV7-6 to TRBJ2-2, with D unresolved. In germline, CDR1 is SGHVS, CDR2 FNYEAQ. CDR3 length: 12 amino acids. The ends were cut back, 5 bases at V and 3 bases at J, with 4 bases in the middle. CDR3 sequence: CASSHYTGELFF. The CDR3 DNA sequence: TGTGCCAGCAGCCATTACACCGGGGAGCTGTTTTTT.

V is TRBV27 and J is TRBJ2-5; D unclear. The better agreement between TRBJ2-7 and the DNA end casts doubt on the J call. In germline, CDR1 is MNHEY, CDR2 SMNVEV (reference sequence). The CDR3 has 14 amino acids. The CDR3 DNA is TGTGCCACCGCCGAAGGGATACCATGGTACGAGCAGTACTTC. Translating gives CATAEGIPWYEQYF.

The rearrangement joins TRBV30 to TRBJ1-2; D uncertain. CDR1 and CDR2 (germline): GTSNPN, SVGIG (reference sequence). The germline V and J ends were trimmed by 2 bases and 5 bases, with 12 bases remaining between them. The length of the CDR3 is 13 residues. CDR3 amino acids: CAWSPGNWYGYTF. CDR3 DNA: TGTGCCTGGAGTCCGGGTAATTGGTATGGCTACACCTTC.

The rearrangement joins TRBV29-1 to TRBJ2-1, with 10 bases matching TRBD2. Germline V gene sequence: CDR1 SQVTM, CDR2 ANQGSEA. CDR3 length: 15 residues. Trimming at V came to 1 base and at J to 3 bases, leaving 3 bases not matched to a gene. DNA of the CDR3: TGCAGCGTTGAAGGGCTAGCGGGGGACTACAATGAGCAGTTCTTC. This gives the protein CSVEGLAGDYNEQFF.

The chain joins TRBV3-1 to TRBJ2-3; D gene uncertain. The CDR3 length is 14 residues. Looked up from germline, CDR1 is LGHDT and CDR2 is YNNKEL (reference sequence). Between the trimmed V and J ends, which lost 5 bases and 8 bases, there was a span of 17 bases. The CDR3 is CASSEIPKTATQYF. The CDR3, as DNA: TGTGCCAGCAGCGAGATACCGAAGACGGCTACGCAGTATTTT.

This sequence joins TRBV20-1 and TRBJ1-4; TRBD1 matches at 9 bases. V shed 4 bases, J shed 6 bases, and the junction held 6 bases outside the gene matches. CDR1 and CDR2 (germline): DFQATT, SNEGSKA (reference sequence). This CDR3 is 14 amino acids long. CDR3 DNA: TGCAGTGCTACCGCGACAGGGGGTCATGAAAAACTGTTTTTT. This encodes CSATATGGHEKLFF.

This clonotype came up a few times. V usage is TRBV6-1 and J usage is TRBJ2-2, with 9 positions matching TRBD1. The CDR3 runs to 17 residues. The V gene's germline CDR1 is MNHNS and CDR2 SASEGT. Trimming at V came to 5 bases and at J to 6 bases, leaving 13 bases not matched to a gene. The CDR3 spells CASSPTSSGQGPGELFF. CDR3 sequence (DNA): TGTGCCAGCAGTCCCACCTCGTCGGGACAGGGCCCCGGGGAGCTGTTTTTT.

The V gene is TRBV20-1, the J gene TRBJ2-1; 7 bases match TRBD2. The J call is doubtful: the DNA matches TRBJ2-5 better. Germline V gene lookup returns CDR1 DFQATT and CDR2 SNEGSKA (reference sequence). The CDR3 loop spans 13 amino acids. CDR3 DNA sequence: TGCAGTGCTAGGAGGACTAGAAAAGAGACCCAGTACTTC. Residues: CSARRTRKETQYF.

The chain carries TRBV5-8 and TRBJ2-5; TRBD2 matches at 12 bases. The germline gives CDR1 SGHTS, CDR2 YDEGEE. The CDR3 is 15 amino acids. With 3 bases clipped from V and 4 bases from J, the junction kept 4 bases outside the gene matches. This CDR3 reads CASSSLAGGIETQYF. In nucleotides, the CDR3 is TGTGCCAGCAGCTCACTAGCGGGGGGTATAGAGACCCAGTACTTC.

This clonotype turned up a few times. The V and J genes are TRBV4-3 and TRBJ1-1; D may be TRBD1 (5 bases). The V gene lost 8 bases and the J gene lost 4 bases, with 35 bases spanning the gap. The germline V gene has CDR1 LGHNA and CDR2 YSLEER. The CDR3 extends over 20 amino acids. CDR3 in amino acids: CASGEFTPEGRLITGTEAFF. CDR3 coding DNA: TGCGCCAGCGGCGAATTTACCCCCGAGGGGAGATTGATAACGGGCACTGAAGCTTTCTTT.

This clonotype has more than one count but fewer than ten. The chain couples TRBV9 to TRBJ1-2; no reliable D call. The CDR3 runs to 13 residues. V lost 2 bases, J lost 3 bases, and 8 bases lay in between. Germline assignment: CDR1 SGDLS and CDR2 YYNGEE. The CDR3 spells CASSVLGDYGYTF. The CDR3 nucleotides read TGTGCCAGCAGCGTCCTCGGGGACTATGGCTACACCTTC.

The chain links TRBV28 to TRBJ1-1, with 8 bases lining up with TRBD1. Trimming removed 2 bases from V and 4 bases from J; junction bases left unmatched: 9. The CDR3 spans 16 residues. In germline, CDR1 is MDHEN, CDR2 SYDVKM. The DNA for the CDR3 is TGTGCCAGCAGTTTAATAACAGGGGGGGGGAGCACTGAAGCTTTCTTT. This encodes CASSLITGGGSTEAFF.

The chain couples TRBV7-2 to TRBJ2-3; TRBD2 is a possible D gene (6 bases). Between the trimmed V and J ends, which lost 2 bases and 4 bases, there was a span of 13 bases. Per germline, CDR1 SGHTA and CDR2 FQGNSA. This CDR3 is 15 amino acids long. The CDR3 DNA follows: TGTGCCAGCAGCTTAAACGGGAGAGCCCCAGATACGCAGTATTTT. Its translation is CASSLNGRAPDTQYF.